The present entry profiles one T cell receptor (beta chain) with its context. CD45RO-negative, CCR7-positively selected cells formed the naive CD8 fraction, excluding terminally differentiated effector memory CD45RA+ cells. These data are taken from a study of shared clonotypes between healthy human individuals. Trimming at V came to 5 bases and at J to 0 bases, leaving 7 bases not matched to a gene. The CDR3 has 15 amino acids. Germline values: CDR1 SEHNR, CDR2 FQNEAQ (reference sequence). Profiling relied on immunoSEQ multiplex PCR, and the TCRdb table lists in-frame clones only, not all of them. The profile covers about 1.9 million clones, with around 93% appearing a single time and more than 1.5% taken by the ten largest.

The chain couples TRBV7-9 to TRBJ2-7, with 7 nucleotides matching TRBD2. This clonotype was obtained from a man between 18 and 35 years old in good health. Some clones in this sample may be carry-over from other donors' samples. Sequenced material: naive CD8+ T cells from PBMCs. The CDR3 loop reads CASSPLAGLSYEQYF. CDR3 in DNA: TGTGCCAGCAGCCCCTTAGCGGGCCTCTCCTACGAGCAGTACTTC.